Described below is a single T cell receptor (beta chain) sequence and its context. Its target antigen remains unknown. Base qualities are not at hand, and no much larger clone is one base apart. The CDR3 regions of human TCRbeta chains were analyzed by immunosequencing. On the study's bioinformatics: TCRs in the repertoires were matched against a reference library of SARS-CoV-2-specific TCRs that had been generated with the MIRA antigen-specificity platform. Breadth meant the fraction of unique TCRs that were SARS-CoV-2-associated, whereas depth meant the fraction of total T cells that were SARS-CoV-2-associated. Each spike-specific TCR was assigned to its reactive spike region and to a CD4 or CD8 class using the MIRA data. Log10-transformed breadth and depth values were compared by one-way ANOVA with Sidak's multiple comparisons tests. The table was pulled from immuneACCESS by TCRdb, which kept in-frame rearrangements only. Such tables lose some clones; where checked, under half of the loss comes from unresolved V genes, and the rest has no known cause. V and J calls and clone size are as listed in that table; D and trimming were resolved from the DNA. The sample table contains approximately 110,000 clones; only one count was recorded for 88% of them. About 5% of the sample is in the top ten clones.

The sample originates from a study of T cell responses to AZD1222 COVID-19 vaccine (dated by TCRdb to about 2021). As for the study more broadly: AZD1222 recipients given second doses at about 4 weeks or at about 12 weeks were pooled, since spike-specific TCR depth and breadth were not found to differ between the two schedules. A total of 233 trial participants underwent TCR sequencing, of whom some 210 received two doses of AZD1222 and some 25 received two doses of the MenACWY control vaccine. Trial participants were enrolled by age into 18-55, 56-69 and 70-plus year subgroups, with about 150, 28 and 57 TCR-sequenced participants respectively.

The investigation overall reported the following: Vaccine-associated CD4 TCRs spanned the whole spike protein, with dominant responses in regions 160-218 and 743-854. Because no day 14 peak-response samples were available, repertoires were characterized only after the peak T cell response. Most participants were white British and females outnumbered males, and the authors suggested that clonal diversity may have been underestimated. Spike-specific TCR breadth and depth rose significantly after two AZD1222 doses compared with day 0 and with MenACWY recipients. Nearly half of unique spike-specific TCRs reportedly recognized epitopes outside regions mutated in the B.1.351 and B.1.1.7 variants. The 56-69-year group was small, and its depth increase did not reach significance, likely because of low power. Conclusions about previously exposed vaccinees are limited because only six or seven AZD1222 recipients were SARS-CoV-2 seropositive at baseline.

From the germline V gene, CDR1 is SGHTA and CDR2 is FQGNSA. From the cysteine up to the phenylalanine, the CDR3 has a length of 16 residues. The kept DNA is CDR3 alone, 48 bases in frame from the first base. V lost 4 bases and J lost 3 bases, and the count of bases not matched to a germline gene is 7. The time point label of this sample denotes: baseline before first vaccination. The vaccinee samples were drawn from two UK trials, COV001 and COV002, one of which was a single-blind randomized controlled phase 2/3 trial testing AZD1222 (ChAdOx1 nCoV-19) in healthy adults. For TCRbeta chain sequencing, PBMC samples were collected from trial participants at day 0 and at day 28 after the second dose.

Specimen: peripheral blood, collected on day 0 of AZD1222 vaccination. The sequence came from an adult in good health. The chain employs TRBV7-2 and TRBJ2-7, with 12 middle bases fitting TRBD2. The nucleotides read TGTGCCAGCAGCTCCCGGACTAGCGGGGACCGCTACGAGCAGTACTTC. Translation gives CASSSRTSGDRYEQYF.